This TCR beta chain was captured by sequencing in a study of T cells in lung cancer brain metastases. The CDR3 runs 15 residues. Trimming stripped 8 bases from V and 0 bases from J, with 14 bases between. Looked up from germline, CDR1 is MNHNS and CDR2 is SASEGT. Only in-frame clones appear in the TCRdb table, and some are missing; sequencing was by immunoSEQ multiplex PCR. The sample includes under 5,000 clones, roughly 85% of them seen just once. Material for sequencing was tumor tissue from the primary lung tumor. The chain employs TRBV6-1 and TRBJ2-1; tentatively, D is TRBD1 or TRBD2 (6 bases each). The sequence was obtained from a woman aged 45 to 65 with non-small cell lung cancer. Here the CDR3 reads CASQPGAASYNEQFF. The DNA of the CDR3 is TGTGCCAGCCAGCCGGGGGCGGCCTCCTACAATGAGCAGTTCTTC.